The present T cell receptor beta chain was sequenced within a study of CD8 T cells in Susac syndrome (dated by TCRdb to the late 2010s). Notes on the research overall: The study used repertoire sequencing to test whether antigen drove CD8+ T cell activation and differentiation in Susac syndrome. What the authors observed across the whole study: The number of individuals in the TCR sequencing and HLA analysis was recognized as being relatively small.

High-throughput TCR beta sequencing profiled peripheral blood CD8+ and CD4+ T cells from healthy donors, Susac syndrome patients and multiple sclerosis patients. The multiple sclerosis controls were treatment-naive patients whose relapsing-remitting disease, either stable or active, fulfilled the revised McDonald criteria. Bulk CD8+ and CD4+ T cells were purified by magnetic negative isolation, while CD8+ TEMRA cells were enriched using FACS. Blood was drawn into EDTA tubes, processed within 24 hours, and PBMCs were isolated by density gradient centrifugation. PBMCs destined for TCR sequencing were cryopreserved in liquid nitrogen and later thawed in a 37 °C water bath. A purity of at least 90% was achieved for sorted or isolated CD4+, CD8+ and CD8+ TEMRA cells. Including the terminal cysteine and phenylalanine, the CDR3 comprises 18 residues. Here the CDR3 DNA is all that survives: 54 bases in frame from base 1. CDR1 and CDR2 are drawn from the germline V gene: MGHRA, YSYEKL. V loses 0 bases, J loses 2 bases, and the germline ends lie 17 bases apart.

In regard to this clonotype: Its binding antigen is unknown. Base qualities are not at hand, and no much larger clone is one base apart.

RNA was extracted using the RNeasy kit, and about 0.45 to 1 ug of the RNA was reverse transcribed with random hexamers. The immunoSEQ multiplex PCR assay, covering 54 Vbeta and 13 Jbeta segments, was used to amplify TCR beta CDR3 regions. To correct PCR amplification bias, a synthetic template baseline was used for both primer optimization and computational correction. In the source study's methods: Reads were annotated to V, D and J genes according to IMGT and were analyzed with immunoSEQ Analyzer, with only productive sequences retained. To calculate clonality, Shannon entropy was normalized by log2 of the number of productive unique sequences and then subtracted from one. For each patient and control, public and private clones were evaluated among the 100 most prevalent clones. Susac-specific clones were defined as absent from healthy and MS cohorts, about 1,000 published viral clones and other ImmuneACCESS disease sequences. Starting from the raw public reads, TCRdb applied fastp trimming at Q25, assembled clones with MiXCR and retained in-frame beta chains. Merged by CDR3 protein, the rows form single entries marked with the most common genes and DNA. What appears here as the V and J calls and clone size reflects TCRdb's work, not the paper's. The sample profile shows 300,000 or so distinct CDR3 sequences; roughly nine tenths of them were found once. The top ten clones comprise 0.06% to 0.075% of the sample.

Here the chain combines TRBV4-1 and TRBJ2-1; the D gene cannot be named for sure. This clonotype was sampled from a human donor with multiple sclerosis. What was sequenced was CD4+ T cells from PBMCs. The bases read TGCGCCAGCAGCCAAGAAAGGTGGTACACCACTACCTACAATGAGCAGTTCTTC. Translated, this is CASSQERWYTTTYNEQFF.